The source of this TCR beta chain is a study of T-cell memory formation after mild COVID-19. Study summary: In these data, TCR clusters were largely donor specific. Study observations and caveats: A second wave expanding day 15 to 37 was CD4+-biased; contracting clones were balanced. There were some responding clones in pre-infection memory, which suggested that cross-reactive memory had joined.

V gave up 4 bases and J gave up 1 base, with 10 bases separating them. Germline V gene data show CDR1 as SEHNR and CDR2 as FQNEAQ (reference sequence). This CDR3 region has 15 residues. Employing constant-segment primers, 5'RACE generated TCR alpha and TCR beta cDNA libraries bearing sample barcodes and UMIs. TCRdb processed the 5' RACE reads anew with MiXCR; each CDR3 protein has one entry. The sample includes about 280,000 distinct CDR3 sequences, 8.2% of them seen just once. This clonotype was detected only a few times. As yet, its antigen is unknown. The receptor comes from a man younger than 30 who had mild COVID-19 (a few samples of this study predate the infection). Cell type and time point are not known. The chain uses TRBV7-9 and TRBJ2-2; D gene uncertain. The specimen sequenced was PBMCs or a T cell subset sorted from them (not recorded which). CDR3 DNA: TGTGCCAGCAGCTCAACCGAAAGGAACACCGGGGAGCTGTTTTTT. It yields the protein CASSSTERNTGELFF.